The following is a T cell receptor (beta chain) sequence with its context. Its antigen is currently unknown. This CDR3 is built from 15 residues. V trimming: 5 bases; J trimming: 4 bases; junction bases outside the gene matches: 4. Per germline, CDR1 PRHDT and CDR2 FYEKMQ (reference sequence). The sample belongs to a study of cytomegalovirus exposure and HLA in healthy donors. Study-wide context: Of all 400 or so donors who were genotyped, 81% belonged to the Caucasian-associated ancestry cluster.

The PCR was carried out with 60 Vbeta primers and 13 Jbeta primers. Data came from immunoSEQ multiplex PCR; TCRdb stores just in-frame clones and leaves some out. The data hold about 190,000 clones, with roughly 85% observed a single time. Each donor was healthy, and each was a bone marrow donor. Whole-study findings and limits: In a later analysis, V- and J-gene trimming of beta chains associated with a DCLRE1C missense variant, replicated independently. Analyzed later, most CMV-associated TCR beta chains appeared HLA-restricted.

V usage is TRBV13 and J usage is TRBJ1-6, with 8 bases that match TRBD1. The sequence came from a boy aged 2-15 years in good health and CMV-seronegative. Specimen: PBMCs. As DNA, the CDR3 is TGTGCCAGCAGCCCGGGACAGGCGTATAATTCACCCCTCCACTTT. Protein sequence: CASSPGQAYNSPLHF.